The source of this TCR beta chain is a study of shared clonotypes between healthy human individuals. Study at large: Donors, aged 18 to 49, were two women and three men. Whole-study results and caveats: Clonotypes which were not shared had lower generation probabilities than clonotypes that all four donors shared. Naive subsets, compared against memory subsets, generally had larger estimated richness values. The represented genetic and exposure-history diversity was limited by the small number of donors.

As to this clone: Antigen unknown. The sample contains more than one DNA sequence encoding this CDR3.

The junction had 4 bases not matched to a gene; V was cut back by 0 bases and J by 0 bases. From germline, CDR1 is SGHRS and CDR2 YFSETQ. The CDR3 consists of 16 residues. TCRdb's table, derived via immunoSEQ multiplex PCR, lists solely in-frame clones and lacks some. Of millions of clones in the sample, roughly 94% were seen once. The V and J genes are TRBV5-1 and TRBJ2-3; 7 bases match TRBD2. What was sequenced was naive CD4+ T cells sorted from blood. Subset given: CD45RA+ positively selected. The TCR sequence derives from a man younger than 35 in good health. The CDR3 DNA is TGCGCCAGCAGCTTGGCAATAGCGGGTAGCACAGATACGCAGTATTTT. This sequence encodes CASSLAIAGSTDTQYF.